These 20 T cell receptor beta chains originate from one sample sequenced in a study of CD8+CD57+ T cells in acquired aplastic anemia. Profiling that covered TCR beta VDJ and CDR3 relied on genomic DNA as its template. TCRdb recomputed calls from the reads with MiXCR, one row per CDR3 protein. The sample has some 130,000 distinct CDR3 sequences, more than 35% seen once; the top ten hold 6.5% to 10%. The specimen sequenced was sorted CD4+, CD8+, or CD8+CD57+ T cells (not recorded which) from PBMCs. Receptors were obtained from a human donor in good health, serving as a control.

The CDR3 coding sequence is TGTGCCATCAGACTAGGGGGGGACACCGGGGAGCTGTTTTTT. Its translation: CAIRLGGDTGELFF. The V and J genes are TRBV10-3 and TRBJ2-2, with D maybe TRBD2 (7 bases). Per the germline V gene, CDR1 is ENHRY and CDR2 is SYGVKD. The germline V and J ends were trimmed by 6 bases and 3 bases, with 11 bases remaining between them. The CDR3 extends over 14 amino acids.

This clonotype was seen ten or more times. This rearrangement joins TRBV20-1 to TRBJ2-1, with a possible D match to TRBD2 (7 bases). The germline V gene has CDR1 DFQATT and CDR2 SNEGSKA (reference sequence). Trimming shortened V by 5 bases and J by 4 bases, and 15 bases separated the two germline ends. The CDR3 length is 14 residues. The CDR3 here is CSAQRGHNYNEQFF. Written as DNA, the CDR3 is TGCAGTGCTCAGCGGGGACATAATTACAATGAGCAGTTCTTC.

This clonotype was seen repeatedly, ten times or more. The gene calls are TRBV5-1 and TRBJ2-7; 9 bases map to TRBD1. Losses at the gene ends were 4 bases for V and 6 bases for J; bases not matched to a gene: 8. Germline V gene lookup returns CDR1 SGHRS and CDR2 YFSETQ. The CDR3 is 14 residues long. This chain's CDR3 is CASSPGDRDGEQYF. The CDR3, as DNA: TGCGCCAGCAGCCCAGGGGACAGGGATGGCGAGCAGTACTTC.

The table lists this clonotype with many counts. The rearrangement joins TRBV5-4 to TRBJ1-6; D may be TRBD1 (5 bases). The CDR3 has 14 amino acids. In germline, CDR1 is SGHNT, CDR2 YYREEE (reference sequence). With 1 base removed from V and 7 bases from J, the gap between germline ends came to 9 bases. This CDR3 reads CASSLQGVNSPLHF. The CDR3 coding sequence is TGTGCCAGCAGCTTGCAGGGAGTAAATTCACCCCTCCACTTT.

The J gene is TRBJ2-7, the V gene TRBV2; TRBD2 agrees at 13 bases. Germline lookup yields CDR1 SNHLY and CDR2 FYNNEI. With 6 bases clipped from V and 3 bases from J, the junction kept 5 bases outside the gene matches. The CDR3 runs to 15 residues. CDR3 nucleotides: TGTGCCAGCAGACTAGCGGGGGGGTCTTACTACGAGCAGTACTTC. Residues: CASRLAGGSYYEQYF.

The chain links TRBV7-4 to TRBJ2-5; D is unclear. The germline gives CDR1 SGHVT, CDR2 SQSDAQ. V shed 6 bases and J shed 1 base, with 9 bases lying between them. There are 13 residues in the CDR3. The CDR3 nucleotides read TGTGCCAGCAGTTTTCACAGCCAAGAGACCCAGTACTTC. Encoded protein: CASSFHSQETQYF.

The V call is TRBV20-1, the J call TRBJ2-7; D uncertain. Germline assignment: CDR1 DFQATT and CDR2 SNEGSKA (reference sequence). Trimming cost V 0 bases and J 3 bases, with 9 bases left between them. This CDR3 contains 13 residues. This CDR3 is CSAREPTVYEQYF. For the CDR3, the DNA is TGCAGTGCTAGAGAACCTACAGTCTACGAGCAGTACTTC.

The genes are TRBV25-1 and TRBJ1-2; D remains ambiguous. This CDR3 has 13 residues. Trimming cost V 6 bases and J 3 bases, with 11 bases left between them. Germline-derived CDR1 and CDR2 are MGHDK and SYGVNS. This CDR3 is CASSSRTHYGYTF. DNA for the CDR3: TGTGCCAGCAGCTCCCGGACGCACTATGGCTACACCTTC.

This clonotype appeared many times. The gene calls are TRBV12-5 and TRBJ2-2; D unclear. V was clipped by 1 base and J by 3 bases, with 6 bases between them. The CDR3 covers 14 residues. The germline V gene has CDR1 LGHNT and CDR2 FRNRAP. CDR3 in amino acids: CASGLGMDTGELFF. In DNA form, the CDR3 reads TGTGCTAGTGGTTTGGGTATGGACACCGGGGAGCTGTTTTTT.

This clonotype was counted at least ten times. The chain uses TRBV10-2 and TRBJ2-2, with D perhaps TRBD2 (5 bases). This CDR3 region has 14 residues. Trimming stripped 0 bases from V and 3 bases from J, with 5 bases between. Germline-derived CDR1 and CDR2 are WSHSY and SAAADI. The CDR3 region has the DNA TGCGCCAGCAGTGAGTCGCGGGACACCGGGGAGCTGTTTTTT. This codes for CASSESRDTGELFF.

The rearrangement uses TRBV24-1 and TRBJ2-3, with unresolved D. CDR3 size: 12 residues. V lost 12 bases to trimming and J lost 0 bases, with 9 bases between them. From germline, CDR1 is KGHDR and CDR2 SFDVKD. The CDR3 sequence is CAAVASTDTQYF. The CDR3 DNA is TGTGCCGCCGTAGCTAGCACAGATACGCAGTATTTT.

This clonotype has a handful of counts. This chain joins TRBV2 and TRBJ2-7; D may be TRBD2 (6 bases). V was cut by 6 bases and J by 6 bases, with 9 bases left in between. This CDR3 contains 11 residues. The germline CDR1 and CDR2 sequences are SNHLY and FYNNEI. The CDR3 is CASRGGTEQYF. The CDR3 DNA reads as TGTGCCAGCAGGGGGGGTACCGAGCAGTACTTC.

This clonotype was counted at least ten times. This CDR3 is CASRGADNQPQHF. Here the CDR3 DNA reads TGCGCCAGCAGGGGGGCAGATAATCAGCCCCAGCATTTT. This sequence joins TRBV5-1 and TRBJ1-5; D may be TRBD1 (6 bases). CDR3 length equals 13 residues. Trimming took 5 bases from V and 4 from J, leaving 10 bases between them. Germline CDR1 is SGHRS and CDR2 is YFSETQ.

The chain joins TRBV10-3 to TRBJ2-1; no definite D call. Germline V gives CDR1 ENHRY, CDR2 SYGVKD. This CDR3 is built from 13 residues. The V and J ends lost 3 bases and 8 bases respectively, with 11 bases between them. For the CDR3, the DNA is TGTGCCATCAGTGATAAGGGCCTACATGAGCAGTTCTTC. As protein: CAISDKGLHEQFF.

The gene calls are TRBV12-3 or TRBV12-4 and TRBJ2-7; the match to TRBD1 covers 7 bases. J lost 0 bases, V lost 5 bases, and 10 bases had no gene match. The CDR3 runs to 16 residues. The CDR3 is CASSRRQGTPSYEQYF. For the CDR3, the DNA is TGTGCCAGCAGTAGAAGACAGGGAACACCCTCCTACGAGCAGTACTTC.

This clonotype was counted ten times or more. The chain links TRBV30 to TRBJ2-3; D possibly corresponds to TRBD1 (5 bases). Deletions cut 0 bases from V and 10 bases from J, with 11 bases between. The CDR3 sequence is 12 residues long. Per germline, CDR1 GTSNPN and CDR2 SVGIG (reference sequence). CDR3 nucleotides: TGTGCCTGGAGTGTAGGGGTGGGGTCGCAGTATTTT. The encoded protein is CAWSVGVGSQYF.

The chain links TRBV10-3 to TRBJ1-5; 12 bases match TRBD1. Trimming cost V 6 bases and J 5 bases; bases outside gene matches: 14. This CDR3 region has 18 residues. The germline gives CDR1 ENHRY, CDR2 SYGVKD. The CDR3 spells CAIRSGQGAISGDQPQHF. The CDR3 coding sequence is TGTGCCATCAGGTCGGGACAGGGGGCAATTTCGGGGGATCAGCCCCAGCATTTT.

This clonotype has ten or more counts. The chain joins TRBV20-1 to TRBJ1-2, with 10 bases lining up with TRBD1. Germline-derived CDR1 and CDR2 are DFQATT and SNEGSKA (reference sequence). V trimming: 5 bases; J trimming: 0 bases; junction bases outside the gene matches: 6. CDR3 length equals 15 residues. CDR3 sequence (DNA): TGCAGTGCTGCGGGACAGGGGAGCGCTAACTATGGCTACACCTTC. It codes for CSAAGQGSANYGYTF.

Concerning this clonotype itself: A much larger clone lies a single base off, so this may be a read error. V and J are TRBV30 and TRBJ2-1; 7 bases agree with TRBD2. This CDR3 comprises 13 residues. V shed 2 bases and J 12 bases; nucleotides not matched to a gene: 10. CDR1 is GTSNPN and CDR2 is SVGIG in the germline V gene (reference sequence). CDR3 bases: TGTGCCTGGAGTCCTCTAGCGGTGGATGGGCAGTTCTTC. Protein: CAWSPLAVDGQFF.

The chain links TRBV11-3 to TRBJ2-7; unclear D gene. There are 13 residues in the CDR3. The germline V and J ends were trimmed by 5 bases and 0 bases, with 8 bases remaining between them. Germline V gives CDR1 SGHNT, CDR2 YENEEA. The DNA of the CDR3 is TGTGCCAGCAGCCCGGCAGACTCCTACGAGCAGTACTTC. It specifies CASSPADSYEQYF.